The 20 T cell receptor beta chains reported below all come from one sample, sequenced in a study of T cell repertoires in cytomegalovirus infection. One entry per CDR3 protein, called by TCRdb with MiXCR from the reads. The sample records 450,000 to 600,000 distinct CDR3 sequences, about 10% being singletons. The sequencing sample was made of PBMCs. The receptors were gathered from a human donor in good health (CMV status not recorded). Some clones in this sample may be carry-over from other donors' samples.

The J gene is TRBJ1-4, the V gene TRBV7-2; D remains ambiguous. Looked up from germline, CDR1 is SGHTA and CDR2 is FQGNSA. V dropped 5 bases and J dropped 4 bases, with 14 bases sitting between them. There are 15 residues in the CDR3. In DNA, the CDR3 is TGTGCCAGCAGCCGAGTAGGGAGCCTTAATGAAAAACTGTTTTTT. Translation: CASSRVGSLNEKLFF.

In this sample, this clonotype turned up many times. The chain uses TRBV6-2 or TRBV6-3 and TRBJ2-7, with D maybe TRBD1 (5 bases). The CDR3 is 17 amino acids. The germline V gene encodes CDR1 MNHEY and CDR2 SVGEGT. The V end lost 7 bases, the J end lost 0 bases, and 22 bases lay between the germline ends. The DNA of the CDR3 is TGTGCCAGCACCGGACGGGCCCCAGGGTCGAACTCCTACGAGCAGTACTTC. Amino acid sequence: CASTGRAPGSNSYEQYF.

The CDR3 region has the DNA TGTGCCAACAGCCCACAAGGGAGGGATACGCAGTATTTT. Its translation is CANSPQGRDTQYF. The chain recombines TRBV12-3 or TRBV12-4 with TRBJ2-3, with a tentative D call TRBD2 (6 bases). This CDR3 spans 13 amino acids. The V gene lost 10 bases and the J gene lost 6 bases, with 17 bases spanning the gap.

V gene TRBV20-1 combines with J gene TRBJ2-3; D assignment may be TRBD1 or TRBD2 (5 bases each). Between the trimmed V and J ends, which lost 0 bases and 2 bases, there was a span of 9 bases. CDR1 is DFQATT and CDR2 is SNEGSKA in the germline V gene (reference sequence). The CDR3 covers 14 residues. In nucleotides, the CDR3 is TGCAGTGCTAGAGAAGGGACGAACACAGATACGCAGTATTTT. Residues: CSAREGTNTDTQYF.

This clonotype was seen ten or more times. This rearrangement joins TRBV11-1 to TRBJ2-6; tentatively, D is TRBD1 or TRBD2 (5 bases each). Deletions cut 7 bases from V and 0 bases from J, with 10 bases between. CDR1 is SGHAT, CDR2 FQDESV, per germline (reference sequence). The CDR3 has 15 residues. CDR3 amino acids: CASTPGTSGANVLTF. The CDR3 coding sequence is TGTGCCAGCACACCAGGGACCTCTGGGGCCAACGTCCTGACTTTC.

The V call is TRBV20-1, the J call TRBJ2-1; D is possibly TRBD1 (6 bases). CDR1 is DFQATT, CDR2 SNEGSKA, per germline (reference sequence). Trimming took 0 bases from V and 0 from J, leaving 12 bases between them. This CDR3 has 16 residues. CDR3 residues: CSAREGAARSYNEQFF. DNA of the CDR3: TGCAGTGCTAGAGAGGGGGCAGCCCGCTCCTACAATGAGCAGTTCTTC.

The chain combines TRBV27 with TRBJ2-7; D is perhaps TRBD1 (6 bases). Germline V lookup: CDR1 MNHEY, CDR2 SMNVEV (reference sequence). Trimming pared 3 bases from V and 1 base from J, leaving 10 bases between. CDR3 length equals 14 residues. CDR3 amino acids: CASSFSDRSYEQYF. The CDR3 DNA reads TGTGCCAGCAGTTTTTCGGACAGATCCTACGAGCAGTACTTC.

The rearrangement joins TRBV5-1 to TRBJ1-1, with 7 bases aligning to TRBD1. V lost 2 bases, J lost 4 bases, and 8 bases stayed unmatched. This CDR3 has 15 residues. Per the germline V gene, CDR1 is SGHRS and CDR2 is YFSETQ. The CDR3, as DNA: TGCGCCAGCAGCTTTGGAGGGGGCGGTGGCACTGAAGCTTTCTTT. It yields the protein CASSFGGGGGTEAFF.

This chain joins TRBV12-3 or TRBV12-4 and TRBJ2-5; TRBD1 matches 7 bases. The CDR3 loop spans 17 amino acids. Germline trimming cut 4 bases from V and 4 bases from J; bases unmatched to any gene: 15. The CDR3 loop reads CASSSTPPGQSGETQYF. CDR3 sequence (DNA): TGTGCCAGCAGTTCCACTCCTCCGGGACAGTCGGGAGAGACCCAGTACTTC.

This clonotype showed up many times. This rearrangement joins TRBV30 to TRBJ2-1, with D perhaps matching TRBD2 (5 bases). The CDR3 covers 12 residues. Trimming stripped 2 bases from V and 7 bases from J, with 9 bases between. CDR1 is GTSNPN, CDR2 SVGIG, per germline (reference sequence). The CDR3 loop is CAWSQDLNEQFF. Here the CDR3 DNA reads TGTGCCTGGAGTCAGGACTTAAATGAGCAGTTCTTC.

This clonotype was counted a few times. The J gene is TRBJ2-7, the V gene TRBV18; no clear D gene. V was shortened by 6 bases and J by 4 bases, with 13 bases between the two germline ends. CDR1 is KGHSH and CDR2 is LQKENI in the germline V gene. This CDR3 contains 13 residues. The CDR3: CASSLETQYEQYF. The CDR3, as DNA: TGTGCCAGCTCGCTCGAGACGCAGTACGAGCAGTACTTC.

The chain combines TRBV12-3 or TRBV12-4 with TRBJ1-1, with TRBD1 matching over 7 bases. CDR3 size: 14 residues. V lost 1 base to trimming and J lost 7 bases; unmatched junction nucleotides: 6. The CDR3 reads CASSLERGQDEAFF. CDR3 in DNA: TGTGCCAGCAGTTTAGAAAGGGGGCAGGATGAAGCTTTCTTT.

Ten or more counts support this clonotype. The chain links TRBV7-8 to TRBJ1-5; D is possibly TRBD1 (5 bases). This CDR3 contains 15 residues. Trimming stripped 5 bases from V and 4 bases from J, with 15 bases between. Germline V gene lookup returns CDR1 SGHVS and CDR2 FQNEAQ. The CDR3 nucleotides are TGTGCCAGCAGCCCACGGGACGGAGGGAATCAGCCCCAGCATTTT. This translates into CASSPRDGGNQPQHF.

The gene calls are TRBV20-1 and TRBJ2-3, with D unclear. The CDR3 spans 12 residues. The germline CDR1 and CDR2 sequences are DFQATT and SNEGSKA (reference sequence). Trimming took off 6 bases at V and 2 bases at J, with 9 bases between the two ends. CDR3 sequence reads: CSAPGNTDTQYF. As DNA, the CDR3 is TGCAGTGCGCCTGGAAACACAGATACGCAGTATTTT.

This clonotype was observed once. A much larger clone lies a single base off, so this may be a read error. The chain uses TRBV19 and TRBJ1-4, with a tentative D call TRBD1 (6 bases). The length of the CDR3 is 14 residues. V dropped 7 bases and J dropped 5 bases, with 14 bases sitting between them. Per germline, CDR1 LNHDA and CDR2 SQIVND (reference sequence). The CDR3 loop is CASKGEQANEKLFF. In DNA form, the CDR3 reads TGTGCCAGTAAGGGGGAACAGGCCAATGAAAAACTGTTTTTT. The variable domain in full, with the rest retrieved from reference TRBV19 and TRBJ1-4, is DGGITQSPKYLFRKEGQNVTLSCEQNLNHDAMYWYRQDPGQGLRLIYYSQIVNDFQKGDIAEGYSVSREKKESFPLTVTSAQKNPTAFYLCASKGEQANEKLFFGSGTQLSVL.

The chain couples TRBV5-1 to TRBJ2-2; the D gene could be TRBD1 or TRBD2 (5 bases each). V lost 0 bases and J 6 bases, leaving 12 bases between the germline ends. This CDR3 spans 15 amino acids. Germline-derived CDR1 and CDR2 are SGHRS and YFSETQ. The CDR3 protein is CASSLDPGSAGELFF. In DNA form, the CDR3 reads TGCGCCAGCAGCTTGGACCCAGGGAGCGCCGGGGAGCTGTTTTTT.

Concerning this clonotype itself: This sequence may be a read error, since a much larger clone differs from it by one base. The chain joins TRBV27 to TRBJ1-2, with D uncertain. The V end lost 7 bases, the J end lost 2 bases, and 14 bases lay between the germline ends. Germline loops: CDR1 MNHEY, CDR2 SMNVEV (reference sequence). CDR3 length: 14 amino acids. The CDR3, as DNA: TGTGCCAGCACCCCCCGGCCGAGGAACTATGGCTACACCTTC. Protein product: CASTPRPRNYGYTF.

This clonotype was detected ten times or more. The chain has TRBV7-9 and TRBJ1-1, with a tentative D call TRBD1 (5 bases). CDR1 and CDR2 from the germline V gene are SEHNR and FQNEAQ (reference sequence). V gave up 4 bases and J gave up 2 bases, with 11 bases separating them. The CDR3 extends over 14 amino acids. The CDR3 loop reads CASSSGLLNTEAFF. The CDR3 nucleotides are TGTGCCAGCAGCTCGGGACTGCTTAACACTGAAGCTTTCTTT.

The chain joins TRBV7-9 to TRBJ2-3; either TRBD1 or TRBD2 may fit D (7 bases each). CDR1 and CDR2 from the germline V gene are SEHNR and FQNEAQ (reference sequence). Trimming cost V 3 bases and J 4 bases, with 14 bases left between them. This CDR3 region has 15 residues. CDR3 sequence: CASSFQGGQADTQYF. In DNA form, the CDR3 reads TGTGCCAGCAGCTTCCAGGGGGGGCAGGCAGATACGCAGTATTTT.

This clonotype was recorded many times. The chain employs TRBV11-2 and TRBJ2-2; 10 bases match TRBD1. The germline CDR1 and CDR2 sequences are SGHAT and FQNNGV. CDR3 length: 17 amino acids. Trimming took 3 bases from V and 4 from J; bases not matched to a gene: 8. CDR3: CASSFAGTGDSTGELFF. The CDR3 DNA reads as TGTGCCAGCAGCTTTGCCGGGACAGGGGACTCCACCGGGGAGCTGTTTTTT.